Sequencing of this T cell receptor (beta chain) was carried out in a study of PD-L1 blockade in urothelial cancer. Overall study context: Samples came from 3 weeks, at the second dose, and 6 weeks into treatment. Blood samples contained a median about 140,000 T cells.

Libraries were prepared by immunoSEQ multiplex PCR; TCRdb keeps only in-frame clonotypes and omits some of them. The profile shows 40,000 to 55,000 clones, 88% of them singletons. This CDR3 has 11 amino acids. Looked up from germline, CDR1 is SGHTA and CDR2 is FQGTGA. Deletions cut 5 bases from V and 7 bases from J, with 7 bases between. Documented time point: pretreatment peripheral blood. V usage is TRBV7-3 and J usage is TRBJ2-3; D is unclear. This material consisted of PBMCs, taken around atezolizumab (anti-PD-L1) treatment. The origin of this receptor is a donor aged 40 or older with urothelial cancer. The CDR3 nucleotides are TGTGCCAGCAGCGCCGGGTATACGCAGTATTTT. Translated, it gives CASSAGYTQYF.